A selection of T cell receptor beta chains follows, all from one sample in a study of blood T cells in healthy people across ages. TCRdb ran MiXCR on the 5' RACE reads and lists one entry per CDR3 protein. The top ten clones hold roughly 12% of a sample with 650,000 or so distinct CDR3 sequences, 45% to 60% of them seen once. The sequenced sample was blood. The origin of the receptors is a woman of 80 years or more in good health. CDR3s include the opening cysteine and the closing phenylalanine or tryptophan. The D gene is left open where the match is weak. Size tells how often a clone was seen (once, few, many) or the class of an expanded clone, and some rows leave it out.

clone size: .; D gene: .; V gene: TRBV5-1; J gene: TRBJ1-2; CDR3 DNA: TGCGCCAGCAGCTTGGTAGACCTAAACTATGGCTACACCTTC; CDR3 protein: CASSLVDLNYGYTF
clone size: .; D gene: .; V gene: TRBV6-5; J gene: TRBJ1-1; CDR3 DNA: TGTGCCAGCAGTTATAATGGGGGGCTAAACACTGAAGCTTTCTTT; CDR3 protein: CASSYNGGLNTEAFF
clone size: once; D gene: TRBD1; V gene: TRBV6-1; J gene: TRBJ2-1; CDR3 DNA: TGTGCCAGCAGACGTACTGGGACAGGGTGGGACGAAGGCGCGCAGTTCTTC; CDR3 protein: CASRRTGTGWDEGAQFF
clone size: few; D gene: .; V gene: TRBV29-1; J gene: TRBJ2-2; CDR3 DNA: TGCAAGGGAGGAGTTGCCACCGGGGAGCTGTTTTTT; CDR3 protein: CKGGVATGELFF
clone size: many; D gene: TRBD1; V gene: TRBV20-1; J gene: TRBJ2-1; CDR3 DNA: TGCAGTGCTAGAGATGACAGGGGAAGGAATGAGCAGTTCTTC; CDR3 protein: CSARDDRGRNEQFF
clone size: many; D gene: TRBD1; V gene: TRBV6-1; J gene: TRBJ1-5; CDR3 DNA: TGTGCCAGCAGTGAAGGAGGGACAGTAAATCAGCCCCAGCATTTT; CDR3 protein: CASSEGGTVNQPQHF
clone size: once; D gene: TRBD1; V gene: TRBV2; J gene: TRBJ2-3; CDR3 DNA: TGTGCCAGCAGCCAGGACAGGGGGGAAACAGATACGCAGTATTTT; CDR3 protein: CASSQDRGETDTQYF
clone size: .; D gene: TRBD1; V gene: TRBV12-3/TRBV12-4; J gene: TRBJ1-6; CDR3 DNA: TGTGCCAGCAGTGAACAGGGGATGTCCTCACCCCTCCACTTT; CDR3 protein: CASSEQGMSSPLHF
clone size: many; D gene: .; V gene: TRBV24-1; J gene: TRBJ2-1; CDR3 DNA: TGTGCCACCAGTGATTTGCCAAGGGGCCCCAACAATGAGCAGTTCTTC; CDR3 protein: CATSDLPRGPNNEQFF
clone size: .; D gene: .; V gene: TRBV3-1; J gene: TRBJ2-5; CDR3 DNA: TGCGCCAGCAGCCAAGATGTGGAGGCCCAGTACTTC; CDR3 protein: CASSQDVEAQYF
clone size: few; D gene: TRBD1; V gene: TRBV5-6; J gene: TRBJ2-7; CDR3 DNA: TGTGCCAGCAGCTTGGCAGGGGGTCGCCACTACGAGCAGTACTTC; CDR3 protein: CASSLAGGRHYEQYF
clone size: many; D gene: .; V gene: TRBV20-1; J gene: TRBJ2-3; CDR3 DNA: TGCAGTGGAGTTCTAGCGACCGGCACAGATACGCAGTATTTT; CDR3 protein: CSGVLATGTDTQYF
clone size: once; D gene: TRBD2; V gene: TRBV9; J gene: TRBJ2-2; CDR3 DNA: TGTGCCAGCAGCGTAAGACAGTCCCCGGGACTAGCGTCGACCGGGGAGCTGTTTTTT; CDR3 protein: CASSVRQSPGLASTGELFF
clone size: many; D gene: .; V gene: TRBV5-1; J gene: TRBJ2-1; CDR3 DNA: TGCGCCAGCGGCGGACAGTCTTTTAACAATGAGCAGTTCTTC; CDR3 protein: CASGGQSFNNEQFF
clone size: many; D gene: TRBD2; V gene: TRBV27; J gene: TRBJ2-1; CDR3 DNA: TGTGCCAGCAGTCCTACTAGCGGGAGGGCCCTCCCCCCAAGAGAGCAGTTCTTC; CDR3 protein: CASSPTSGRALPPREQFF
clone size: .; D gene: .; V gene: TRBV2; J gene: TRBJ2-3; CDR3 DNA: TGTGCCAGCAGCGCGTACCCACGGGGCACAGATACGCAGTATTTT; CDR3 protein: CASSAYPRGTDTQYF
clone size: .; D gene: TRBD1; V gene: TRBV6-6; J gene: TRBJ1-2; CDR3 DNA: TGTGCCAGCAGTTACCTGACAGGGAAAGGCAATGGCTACACCTTC; CDR3 protein: CASSYLTGKGNGYTF
clone size: once; D gene: TRBD2; V gene: TRBV12-3/TRBV12-4; J gene: TRBJ2-2; CDR3 DNA: TGTGCCAGCAGTGGGGCACTCGGTAGCGGGACTAACACCGGGGAGCTGTTTTTT; CDR3 protein: CASSGALGSGTNTGELFF
clone size: .; D gene: .; V gene: TRBV27; J gene: TRBJ2-7; CDR3 DNA: TGTGCCAGCAGTAGGGGGGTAACGGGATTACCCTACGAGCAGTACTTC; CDR3 protein: CASSRGVTGLPYEQYF
clone size: many; D gene: TRBD1; V gene: TRBV9; J gene: TRBJ2-5; CDR3 DNA: TGTGCCAGCAGCGCCCGACAGGGCGGAGAGACCCAGTACTTC; CDR3 protein: CASSARQGGETQYF
clone size: .; D gene: .; V gene: TRBV3-1; J gene: TRBJ1-6; CDR3 DNA: TGTGCCAGCAGCCAACCCGGGCTGAGACGGCCCCTGCTCCACTTT; CDR3 protein: CASSQPGLRRPLLHF
clone size: .; D gene: TRBD2; V gene: TRBV18; J gene: TRBJ2-7; CDR3 DNA: TGTGCCAGCCCACCCATTTTAACTAGCGGGAGAGTCTACGAGCAGTACTTC; CDR3 protein: CASPPILTSGRVYEQYF
clone size: many; D gene: .; V gene: TRBV5-1; J gene: TRBJ2-1; CDR3 DNA: TGCGCCAGCAGCTTGGCCGGGACTTCAGTCACAAATGAGCAGTTCTTC; CDR3 protein: CASSLAGTSVTNEQFF
clone size: .; D gene: .; V gene: TRBV20-1; J gene: TRBJ1-1; CDR3 DNA: TGCAGTGGGCCGGGGGGGAGGACTGAAGCTTTCTTT; CDR3 protein: CSGPGGRTEAFF
clone size: many; D gene: TRBD2; V gene: TRBV5-1; J gene: TRBJ2-4; CDR3 DNA: TGCGCCAGCAGCTTGGAGGGACTAGCGGAAATTAAACTAGCCAAAAACATTCAGTACTTC; CDR3 protein: CASSLEGLAEIKLAKNIQYF
clone size: few; D gene: .; V gene: TRBV28; J gene: TRBJ1-5; CDR3 DNA: TGTGCCAGCAACCCAGGGCGCATGGAACAGCCCCAGCATTTT; CDR3 protein: CASNPGRMEQPQHF
clone size: few; D gene: .; V gene: TRBV6-5; J gene: TRBJ1-1; CDR3 DNA: TGTGCCAGCAGTTATAAGGAAGTCGGGGGTACTGAAGCTTTCTTT; CDR3 protein: CASSYKEVGGTEAFF
clone size: few; D gene: TRBD1; V gene: TRBV6-6; J gene: TRBJ1-6; CDR3 DNA: TGTGCCAGCTACCGACTCGGGACAGGGGTTTCACCCCTCCACTTT; CDR3 protein: CASYRLGTGVSPLHF
clone size: .; D gene: .; V gene: TRBV6-5; J gene: TRBJ2-1; CDR3 DNA: TGTGCCAGCAGTCGCAGGAATGAGCAGTTCTTC; CDR3 protein: CASSRRNEQFF
clone size: few; D gene: TRBD2; V gene: TRBV4-1; J gene: TRBJ2-5; CDR3 DNA: TGCGCCAGCAGCCAAGAAAATCCCGCTAGCGGGAGGGCCGGGGTTAGAGAGACCCAGTACTTC; CDR3 protein: CASSQENPASGRAGVRETQYF
clone size: many; D gene: .; V gene: TRBV3-1; J gene: TRBJ2-6; CDR3 DNA: TGTGCCAGTACCCACTCTGGGGCCAACGTCCTGACTTTC; CDR3 protein: CASTHSGANVLTF